Listed here are 25 T cell receptor beta chains from one sample, sequenced in a study of memory CD4+ T cells and cytomegalovirus serostatus. The sort gate was single viable CD3+CD4+CD8-CD45RO+ cells for memory CD4+ T cells. The assay was immunoSEQ multiplex PCR, and TCRdb's table has in-frame clones only and misses some. The table includes around 63,000 clones, about 80% detected once. Material for sequencing was memory CD4+ T cells from blood. The origin of the receptors is an adult in good health and CMV-seropositive.

This chain uses TRBV27 with TRBJ1-3; TRBD1 matches 8 bases. CDR3 size: 16 residues. V shed 5 bases, J shed 3 bases, and the junction held 9 bases outside the gene matches. CDR1 and CDR2 from the germline V gene are MNHEY and SMNVEV (reference sequence). The CDR3, as DNA: TGTGCCAGCAGTCCGACAGGGGCTGTAGGTGGAAACACCATATATTTT. Translation gives CASSPTGAVGGNTIYF.

This chain links TRBV29-1 with TRBJ2-7, with TRBD1 matching over 8 bases. The CDR3 runs to 13 residues. Germline CDR1 is SQVTM and CDR2 is ANQGSEA. J lost 5 bases, V lost 0 bases, and 3 bases had no gene match. CDR3: CSVEDQTGDEQYF. In DNA form, the CDR3 reads TGCAGCGTTGAAGATCAGACAGGGGACGAGCAGTACTTC.

The V gene is TRBV6-1, the J gene TRBJ2-5; D ambiguous. The V and J ends lost 3 bases and 0 bases respectively, with 5 bases between them. In germline, CDR1 is MNHNS, CDR2 SASEGT. This CDR3 has 13 residues. The CDR3 loop is CASSEPNQETQYF. The CDR3 region has the DNA TGTGCCAGCAGTGAGCCTAACCAAGAGACCCAGTACTTC.

The chain employs TRBV7-2 and TRBJ1-2; maybe TRBD1 (5 bases). The V gene lost 6 bases and the J gene lost 4 bases, with 24 bases spanning the gap. Germline V gene data show CDR1 as SGHTA and CDR2 as FQGNSA. This CDR3 comprises 17 residues. The CDR3 loop is CASSPGGLQQSVYGYTF. The CDR3 DNA reads TGTGCCAGCAGTCCGGGGGGGTTACAACAGTCGGTCTATGGCTACACCTTC.

The V gene is TRBV28, the J gene TRBJ2-7, with D possibly being TRBD1 or TRBD2 (5 bases each). Looked up from germline, CDR1 is MDHEN and CDR2 is SYDVKM. Deletions cut 3 bases from V and 1 base from J, with 13 bases between. This CDR3 has 15 residues. CDR3 protein: CASSFGGLSSYEQYF. Written as DNA, the CDR3 is TGTGCCAGCAGTTTTGGGGGTCTTTCTTCCTACGAGCAGTACTTC.

This chain connects TRBV5-4 to TRBJ1-1; D perhaps matches TRBD1 (6 bases). Germline loops: CDR1 SGHNT, CDR2 YYREEE (reference sequence). The CDR3 totals 14 residues. Trimming removed 0 bases at V and 5 bases at J, with 11 bases between. CDR3 sequence reads: CASSLAGGYTEAFF. The CDR3 region has the DNA TGTGCCAGCAGCTTGGCCGGGGGCTATACTGAAGCTTTCTTT.

V and J are TRBV4-3 and TRBJ2-7; TRBD2 matches 9 bases. This CDR3 contains 15 residues. The V gene end was trimmed by 4 bases and the J gene end by 2 bases; junction bases not matched to a gene: 6. CDR1 is LGHNA, CDR2 YSLEER, per germline. CDR3 sequence reads: CASSRLLAGPYEQYF. The CDR3 region has the DNA TGCGCCAGCAGCCGCCTACTAGCGGGCCCCTACGAGCAGTACTTC.

This chain uses TRBV28 with TRBJ2-7; tentatively, D is TRBD2 (6 bases). Trimming stripped 7 bases from V and 2 bases from J, with 15 bases between. The CDR3 sequence is 14 residues long. The germline V gene has CDR1 MDHEN and CDR2 SYDVKM. CDR3 nucleotides: TGTGCCAGCAAGGCCGGGACTGGCACCTACGAGCAGTACTTC. Its protein is CASKAGTGTYEQYF.

The rearrangement links TRBV18 to TRBJ1-2, with a possible D match to TRBD1 (6 bases). The CDR3 runs 14 residues. V lost 5 bases, J lost 5 bases, and 15 bases lay in between. CDR1 is KGHSH and CDR2 is LQKENI in the germline V gene. The CDR3 loop reads CASSSLGQSYGYTF. The CDR3, as DNA: TGTGCCAGCTCATCACTTGGACAGTCGTATGGCTACACCTTC.

The V call is TRBV27, the J call TRBJ1-2; TRBD1 matches 9 bases. CDR3 length: 18 residues. Germline values: CDR1 MNHEY, CDR2 SMNVEV (reference sequence). Losses at the gene ends were 9 bases for V and 8 bases for J; bases not matched to a gene: 25. The CDR3 DNA reads as TGTGCCAGTCCGCTAAAAGGGGGCACAGGGGGCGCCGGGAACGGCTACACCTTC. Encoded protein: CASPLKGGTGGAGNGYTF.

V usage is TRBV19 and J usage is TRBJ2-6; D is undetermined. The germline CDR1 and CDR2 sequences are LNHDA and SQIVND (reference sequence). This CDR3 has 16 residues. The ends were cut back, 2 bases at V and 0 bases at J, with 8 bases in the middle. CDR3 loop: CASSISGGSGANVLTF. CDR3 bases: TGTGCCAGTAGTATATCCGGCGGCTCTGGGGCCAACGTCCTGACTTTC. Full variable domain (remainder filled in from reference TRBV19 and TRBJ2-6): DGGITQSPKYLFRKEGQNVTLSCEQNLNHDAMYWYRQDPGQGLRLIYYSQIVNDFQKGDIAEGYSVSREKKESFPLTVTSAQKNPTAFYLCASSISGGSGANVLTFGAGSRLTVL.

The CDR3 here is CASSPHAPSGGACETQYF. The CDR3 coding sequence is TGCGCCAGCAGTCCTCACGCGCCTAGCGGGGGGGCCTGTGAGACCCAGTACTTC. The rearrangement uses TRBV23-1 and TRBJ2-5; 12 bases map to TRBD2. TRBV23-1 is known as an ORF, though its function is uncertain. With V trimmed by 4 bases and J by 5 bases, 14 bases remained unmatched. This CDR3 is built from 18 residues.

This rearrangement joins TRBV5-4 to TRBJ1-6; 10 bases fit TRBD1. The CDR3 sequence is 17 residues long. CDR1 SGHNT and CDR2 YYREEE come from the germline V gene (reference sequence). V trimming: 4 bases; J trimming: 9 bases; junction bases outside the gene matches: 13. The CDR3 protein is CASSRGYAGTGVSPLHF. In DNA, the CDR3 is TGTGCCAGCAGCCGCGGATACGCCGGGACAGGGGTTTCACCCCTCCACTTT.

This clone was seen just once. J is TRBJ2-7 and V is TRBV6-5, with 11 nucleotides matching TRBD2. The CDR3 has 15 amino acids. CDR1 and CDR2 (germline): MNHEY, SVGAGI. With V trimmed by 6 bases and J by 0 bases, 4 bases remained unmatched. The DNA for the CDR3 is TGTGCCAGCAGGGGGGGACTAGCGGCCTCCTACGAGCAGTACTTC. Its translation: CASRGGLAASYEQYF.

The chain carries TRBV10-3 and TRBJ1-1; TRBD1 agrees at 8 bases. Germline V gene lookup returns CDR1 ENHRY and CDR2 SYGVKD. The CDR3 has 14 residues. Germline trimming cut 2 bases from V and 3 bases from J; bases unmatched to any gene: 2. The CDR3 sequence: CAISEGQGDTEAFF. The CDR3 coding sequence is TGTGCCATCAGTGAGGGACAGGGTGACACTGAAGCTTTCTTT.

The chain uses TRBV29-1 and TRBJ1-4, with D perhaps TRBD1 (5 bases). CDR1 SQVTM and CDR2 ANQGSEA come from the germline V gene. CDR3 length equals 11 residues. Trimming shortened V by 6 bases and J by 7 bases, and 9 bases separated the two germline ends. CDR3 DNA sequence: TGCAGCGTCGCTAGGGGTGAAAAACTGTTTTTT. Translating it yields CSVARGEKLFF.

This clone appeared a few times. The gene calls are TRBV10-3 and TRBJ2-3, with TRBD1 as a possible D gene (7 bases). This CDR3 contains 14 residues. Trimming removed 4 bases from V and 5 bases from J, with 13 bases in between. Germline lookup yields CDR1 ENHRY and CDR2 SYGVKD. The DNA of the CDR3 is TGTGCCATCAGTGGGGGGACAGCGGGAGATACGCAGTATTTT. The encoded protein is CAISGGTAGDTQYF.

This rearrangement joins TRBV5-1 to TRBJ2-7, with D possibly being TRBD2 (7 bases). The CDR3 is 14 amino acids. The germline V gene has CDR1 SGHRS and CDR2 YFSETQ. Trimming cost V 2 bases and J 4 bases, with 13 bases left between them. The DNA of the CDR3 is TGCGCCAGCAGCTTCAGAGGGGGGGATTACGAGCAGTACTTC. Encoded protein: CASSFRGGDYEQYF.

This rearrangement joins TRBV6-1 to TRBJ1-1, with 8 bases lining up with TRBD1. V gave up 6 bases and J gave up 3 bases; unmatched junction bases: 9. The CDR3 spans 15 residues. Per germline, CDR1 MNHNS and CDR2 SASEGT. CDR3 amino acids: CASRAPETGDTEAFF. In nucleotides, the CDR3 is TGTGCCAGCAGGGCCCCCGAGACAGGGGACACTGAAGCTTTCTTT.

This rearrangement joins TRBV18 to TRBJ2-6; D might be TRBD1 (5 bases). Germline V gene sequence: CDR1 KGHSH, CDR2 LQKENI. The CDR3 length is 19 residues. V lost 0 bases, J lost 2 bases, and 17 bases lay in between. For the CDR3, the DNA is TGTGCCAGCTCACCACCGAACTACCAGGGATATACTGGGGCCAACGTCCTGACTTTC. It encodes CASSPPNYQGYTGANVLTF.

This clone was observed a few times. The chain couples TRBV7-9 to TRBJ1-6; possible D gene TRBD1, 5 bases. Looked up from germline, CDR1 is SEHNR and CDR2 is FQNEAQ (reference sequence). This CDR3 comprises 15 residues. V lost 4 bases and J 9 bases, leaving 16 bases between the germline ends. CDR3 DNA: TGTGCCAGCAGCTCGGACGGTAACCAGGGTTCACCCCTCCACTTT. It yields the protein CASSSDGNQGSPLHF.

The J gene is TRBJ1-4, the V gene TRBV5-1; TRBD1 matches 7 bases. V was pared by 8 bases and J by 3 bases, with 4 bases of the junction left unmatched. Germline CDR1 and CDR2: SGHRS and YFSETQ. The CDR3 is 13 residues long. CDR3 nucleotide sequence: TGCGCCAGTCGGGACAGCCCTAATGAAAAACTGTTTTTT. Its translation: CASRDSPNEKLFF.

The chain links TRBV12-2 to TRBJ2-5; the table calls TRBD1, which could not be checked here. TRBV12-2 counts as a pseudogene. CDR3 length: 15 amino acids. The CDR3 sequence: CASRPPGTAKETQYF. The CDR3 DNA is TGTGCAAGTCGCCCGCCCGGGACAGCAAAAGAGACCCAGTACTTC.

This chain connects TRBV28 to TRBJ1-2; D may be TRBD1 (5 bases). Germline CDR1 MDHEN, CDR2 SYDVKM. The CDR3 runs 14 residues. The ends were cut back, 4 bases at V and 6 bases at J, with 15 bases in the middle. The CDR3 is CASSSPGGGNGYTF. The CDR3 DNA is TGTGCCAGCAGTTCCCCCGGGGGAGGAAATGGCTACACCTTC.

The chain carries TRBV7-9 and TRBJ1-1; a weak D match, TRBD1 (5 bases). V was shortened by 5 bases and J by 1 base, with 8 bases between the two germline ends. This CDR3 is 13 amino acids long. Germline V lookup: CDR1 SEHNR, CDR2 FQNEAQ (reference sequence). CDR3 in DNA: TGTGCCAGCAGCCCGACAGCGAACACTGAAGCTTTCTTT. Translating it yields CASSPTANTEAFF.